This TCR beta chain was sequenced during a study of post-analysis software for immune sequencing data. Study conclusions and caveats: Patients showed TRBV5-6, TRBV5-1 and TRBV20-1 among a few TRBV segments more frequent than in controls.

Tagging with unique molecular identifiers was a feature of the TCR beta cDNA libraries. MiXCR was run by TCRdb on the PCR reads, yielding one entry per CDR3 protein. The table has over 700,000 distinct CDR3 sequences, about 32% seen once. A note on this clonotype: Its antigen is still unknown.

Germline assignment: CDR1 SGHRS and CDR2 YFSETQ. The CDR3 totals 16 residues. The V end lost 0 bases, the J end lost 5 bases, and 15 bases lay between the germline ends. The V gene is TRBV5-1, the J gene TRBJ1-5; no definite D call. The specimen was blood. The receptor was isolated from a girl aged 5-17 years with multiple sclerosis. The CDR3 nucleotides are TGCGCCAGCAGCTTGGCCCCGGCAGACTCCCATCAGCCCCAGCATTTT. Translated: CASSLAPADSHQPQHF.